The next 24 T cell receptor beta chains were all read from a single sample in a study of vaccination and CD4 T cells after COVID-19. Scientists ran DNA taken from cultured CD4+ T cells through the Oncomine TCR Beta short-read assay for sequencing. Each CDR3 protein is one row after TCRdb ran MiXCR on the PCR reads. The table records under 20,000 distinct CDR3 sequences, 44% of them present only once. The antigens for these receptors are not known. The sample's treatment: approximately 9-day PBMC culture with coronavirus spike peptide pools or control peptides (ViraFEST assay). The sample here was CD4+ T cells from blood, cultured in vitro, taken before SARS-CoV-2 vaccination. The receptors shown here come from a human donor who had recovered from COVID-19.

The chain links TRBV9 to TRBJ1-1; TRBD1 might be the D (6 bases). This CDR3 contains 14 residues. Germline V CDR1 and CDR2: SGDLS, YYNGEE. The V gene lost 4 bases and the J gene lost 1 base, with 11 bases spanning the gap. The DNA for the CDR3 is TGTGCCAGCAGCATTTCACAGGGGAACACTGAAGCTTTCTTT. Translation gives CASSISQGNTEAFF.

V usage is TRBV28 and J usage is TRBJ1-5; 7 bases are shared with TRBD1. J lost 5 bases, V lost 6 bases, and 7 bases had no gene match. CDR1 and CDR2 from the germline V gene are MDHEN and SYDVKM. The CDR3 has 14 amino acids. The CDR3 protein is CASSRTGDDQPQHF. CDR3 bases: TGTGCCAGCAGCCGTACAGGGGACGATCAGCCCCAGCATTTT.

The chain links TRBV6-5 to TRBJ1-5; D gene unclear. The CDR3 is 12 residues long. Germline loops: CDR1 MNHEY, CDR2 SVGAGI. V lost 2 bases, J lost 11 bases, and 10 bases lay in between. The CDR3 sequence is CASSYRGRAQHF. The CDR3 nucleotides are TGTGCCAGCAGTTACCGGGGAAGGGCCCAGCATTTT.

This chain joins TRBV6-1 and TRBJ1-2; D remains unclear. The CDR3 has 13 amino acids. The ends were cut back, 2 bases at V and 8 bases at J, with 12 bases in the middle. Germline CDR1 MNHNS, CDR2 SASEGT. Here the CDR3 reads CASSERWVKGYTF. In nucleotides, the CDR3 is TGTGCCAGCAGTGAACGATGGGTGAAGGGCTACACCTTC.

This clonotype has just a few counts. The rearrangement uses TRBV20-1 and TRBJ1-2; TRBD1 matches 8 bases. This CDR3 region has 14 residues. The germline CDR1 and CDR2 sequences are DFQATT and SNEGSKA (reference sequence). Unmatched junction bases numbered 4, after V lost 0 bases and J lost 4 bases. In nucleotides, the CDR3 is TGCAGTGCTAGAGATCCACAGGGGGTCTATGGCTACACCTTC. Residues: CSARDPQGVYGYTF.

This chain connects TRBV20-1 to TRBJ1-2; D gene unclear. Trimming removed 1 base at V and 2 bases at J, with 8 bases between. This CDR3 is 13 amino acids long. Germline V gives CDR1 DFQATT, CDR2 SNEGSKA (reference sequence). This CDR3 is CSARVGSNYGYTF. DNA for the CDR3: TGCAGTGCTAGAGTAGGCAGCAACTATGGCTACACCTTC.

This clonotype occurred a few times. The chain has TRBV20-1 and TRBJ1-1, with unresolved D. The CDR3 is 11 residues long. The V end was cut by 3 bases, the J end by 0 bases, with 2 bases between. Germline V gene sequence: CDR1 DFQATT, CDR2 SNEGSKA (reference sequence). CDR3 coding DNA: TGCAGTGCTAGTCTGAACACTGAAGCTTTCTTT. This translates into CSASLNTEAFF.

The chain links TRBV5-1 to TRBJ1-1, with 11 positions matching TRBD1. The CDR3 sequence is 19 residues long. The J segment lost 1 base and the V segment lost 4 bases, leaving 15 bases of the junction unmatched. Looked up from germline, CDR1 is SGHRS and CDR2 is YFSETQ. The CDR3 region is CASSARTGGSGSGNTEAFF. The CDR3 coding sequence is TGCGCCAGCAGCGCGCGGACAGGGGGCTCCGGTTCCGGGAACACTGAAGCTTTCTTT.

DNA for the CDR3: TGTGCCAGCAGTGCTCTCTCGACCGGTGGTTTGCAGTATTTT. Translating gives CASSALSTGGLQYF. V and J are TRBV6-1 and TRBJ2-3; no firm D call. Trimming removed 4 bases from V and 11 bases from J, with 19 bases in between. In germline, CDR1 is MNHNS, CDR2 SASEGT. The CDR3 has 14 residues.

The J gene is TRBJ1-5, the V gene TRBV6-1; D unclear. Trimming stripped 6 bases from V and 5 bases from J, with 5 bases between. The CDR3 totals 11 residues. Per germline, CDR1 MNHNS and CDR2 SASEGT. CDR3 DNA: TGTGCCAGCAGGGCCCATCAGCCCCAGCATTTT. This encodes CASRAHQPQHF.

This clonotype was seen more than once but under ten times. The gene calls are TRBV27 and TRBJ2-5, with 11 bases aligning to TRBD2. This CDR3 has 15 residues. The germline V gene has CDR1 MNHEY and CDR2 SMNVEV (reference sequence). V lost 3 bases to trimming and J lost 2 bases; unmatched junction nucleotides: 2. The CDR3 sequence: CASSFGTSGQETQYF. As DNA, the CDR3 is TGTGCCAGCAGTTTCGGGACTAGCGGACAAGAGACCCAGTACTTC.

The gene calls are TRBV19 and TRBJ1-1; possibly TRBD1 for D (5 bases). The V and J ends lost 6 bases and 1 base respectively, with 15 bases between them. Germline assignment: CDR1 LNHDA and CDR2 SQIVND (reference sequence). There are 15 residues in the CDR3. CDR3 DNA: TGTGCCAGTAGCGAATTCGGGGGACCGAACACTGAAGCTTTCTTT. Protein product: CASSEFGGPNTEAFF.

This clonotype was counted a few times. The chain is built from TRBV30 and TRBJ1-2; D ambiguous. The CDR3 runs to 12 residues. Germline V CDR1 and CDR2: GTSNPN, SVGIG (reference sequence). Trimming removed 3 bases at V and 6 bases at J, with 11 bases between. In DNA, the CDR3 is TGTGCCTGGAGCGGATTTAGAGATGGCTACACCTTC. Residues: CAWSGFRDGYTF. The full variable domain, rest sourced from reference TRBV30 and TRBJ1-2, is SQTIHQWPATLVQPVGSPLSLECTVEGTSNPNLYWYRQAAGRGLQLLFYSVGIGQISSEVPQNLSASRPQDRQFILSSKKLLLSDSGFYLCAWSGFRDGYTFGSGTRLTVV.

The chain recombines TRBV29-1 with TRBJ2-3; D assignment may be TRBD1 or TRBD2 (5 bases each). V was clipped by 5 bases and J by 6 bases, with 18 bases between them. The CDR3 totals 14 residues. Germline V lookup: CDR1 SQVTM, CDR2 ANQGSEA. The CDR3 protein is CSVNGFTEGDTQYF. As DNA, the CDR3 is TGCAGCGTTAACGGGTTTACAGAGGGGGATACGCAGTATTTT.

This clonotype was seen once. The chain's CDR3 is CATSDLSAGLDEQFF. The CDR3 DNA is TGTGCCACCAGTGATTTAAGCGCAGGTTTGGATGAGCAGTTCTTC. The chain employs TRBV24-1 and TRBJ2-1; D remains ambiguous. CDR1 is KGHDR and CDR2 is SFDVKD in the germline V gene. CDR3 length: 15 residues. Between the trimmed V and J ends, which lost 1 base and 8 bases, there was a span of 14 bases.

This clonotype was observed a handful of times. The chain combines TRBV5-4 with TRBJ1-1, with 7 nucleotides matching TRBD1. The CDR3 sequence is 14 residues long. Germline V lookup: CDR1 SGHNT, CDR2 YYREEE (reference sequence). Trimming cost V 3 bases and J 8 bases; bases outside gene matches: 10. CDR3 nucleotides: TGTGCCAGCAGCTGGGAAATAGGGACAGTAGAAGCTTTCTTT. Translated: CASSWEIGTVEAFF.

The rearrangement links TRBV19 to TRBJ1-5; possible D gene TRBD1, 6 bases. The CDR3 spans 15 residues. The ends were cut back, 0 bases at V and 6 bases at J, with 12 bases in the middle. Germline V lookup: CDR1 LNHDA, CDR2 SQIVND (reference sequence). Written as DNA, the CDR3 is TGTGCCAGTAGTATAGACGGGGGCAGTCGTCAGCCCCAGCATTTT. Encoded protein: CASSIDGGSRQPQHF.

V and J are TRBV20-1 and TRBJ2-2, with D possibly matching TRBD2 (6 bases). Per germline, CDR1 DFQATT and CDR2 SNEGSKA (reference sequence). V was cut by 3 bases and J by 6 bases, with 14 bases left in between. The CDR3 is 14 residues long. The CDR3 reads CSASVAGIPGELFF. DNA of the CDR3: TGCAGTGCTAGCGTCGCGGGAATCCCCGGGGAGCTGTTTTTT.

This clonotype is a singleton in its sample. This chain uses TRBV30 with TRBJ1-2; 7 bases match TRBD1. From germline, CDR1 is GTSNPN and CDR2 SVGIG (reference sequence). The CDR3 spans 13 residues. V shed 5 bases and J 6 bases; nucleotides not matched to a gene: 9. The CDR3 is CAWGRTGKDGYTF. DNA for the CDR3: TGTGCCTGGGGCCGGACAGGAAAGGATGGCTACACCTTC. The full variable domain, with the rest looked up from reference TRBV30 and TRBJ1-2, is SQTIHQWPATLVQPVGSPLSLECTVEGTSNPNLYWYRQAAGRGLQLLFYSVGIGQISSEVPQNLSASRPQDRQFILSSKKLLLSDSGFYLCAWGRTGKDGYTFGSGTRLTVV.

The chain recombines TRBV19 with TRBJ1-5; 11 bases line up with TRBD1. With 7 bases clipped from V and 4 bases from J, the junction kept 6 bases outside the gene matches. The CDR3 length is 15 residues. Germline V lookup: CDR1 LNHDA, CDR2 SQIVND (reference sequence). The CDR3 coding sequence is TGTGCCAGTACCTCGGGACAGGGGGGGAATCAGCCCCAGCATTTT. Encoded protein: CASTSGQGGNQPQHF.

The chain joins TRBV3-1 to TRBJ2-3; D gene unclear. Trimming took 0 bases from V and 2 from J, leaving 12 bases between them. CDR1 is LGHDT and CDR2 is YNNKEL in the germline V gene (reference sequence). This CDR3 is built from 16 residues. In DNA form, the CDR3 reads TGTGCCAGCAGCCAAGATGAAGCTCGATACACAGATACGCAGTATTTT. The encoded protein is CASSQDEARYTDTQYF.

The rearrangement links TRBV7-9 to TRBJ1-2; 9 nucleotides agree with TRBD1. CDR1 and CDR2 from the germline V gene are SEHNR and FQNEAQ (reference sequence). This CDR3 is built from 16 residues. J lost 4 bases, V lost 0 bases, and 6 bases had no gene match. The CDR3, as DNA: TGTGCCAGCAGCTTAGCGGGGGGGACAGGGATCTATGGCTACACCTTC. This translates into CASSLAGGTGIYGYTF.

This clonotype was counted only a few times. The V gene is TRBV20-1, the J gene TRBJ1-4; 7 nucleotides agree with TRBD1. From germline, CDR1 is DFQATT and CDR2 SNEGSKA (reference sequence). The J segment lost 8 bases and the V segment lost 0 bases, leaving 9 bases of the junction unmatched. CDR3 length: 15 residues. CDR3 DNA sequence: TGCAGTGCTAGAGATTCGGACAGGCGGGGGGAAAAACTGTTTTTT. This codes for CSARDSDRRGEKLFF.

This clonotype was counted between two and nine times. The CDR3 here is CATSDAGNSNYGYTF. In DNA form, the CDR3 reads TGTGCCACCAGTGATGCAGGGAATTCTAACTATGGCTACACCTTC. The chain couples TRBV24-1 to TRBJ1-2, with D possibly TRBD1 on 5 matching bases. Between the trimmed V and J ends, which lost 3 bases and 0 bases, there was a span of 10 bases. This CDR3 spans 15 amino acids. Germline V CDR1 and CDR2: KGHDR, SFDVKD.